This T cell receptor beta chain was sequenced for a study of shared clonotypes between healthy human individuals. CDR3 length: 12 amino acids. With 4 bases removed from V and 7 bases from J, the gap between germline ends came to 10 bases. Germline V lookup: CDR1 LNHNV, CDR2 YYDKDF (reference sequence). In the original processing: There were no quality scores in the junction-only immunoSEQ sequences, so filtering differed. Sequencing was performed with immunoSEQ multiplex PCR; in TCRdb, only in-frame clones are kept and a portion is missing. The V and J calls and clone size come from that table; D and trimming were worked out from the DNA. The sample gives about 710,000 clones, around three quarters of which show up once; around 1.7% is in the top ten.

Material for sequencing was memory CD4+ T cells sorted from blood. Sample subset: CD45RA-negative fraction. The rearrangement joins TRBV15 to TRBJ1-1, with TRBD1 as a possible D gene (6 bases). The TCR was taken from a woman in her thirties in good health. The CDR3 coding sequence is TGTGCCACCAGCAAGGGGGGGATTGAAGCTTTCTTT. Amino acids: CATSKGGIEAFF.